This T cell receptor beta chain was recorded in a study of beta chain features in type 1 diabetes. What was sequenced were expressed TCRB transcripts, since all of the isolated RNA had been reverse transcribed. Libraries were prepared by immunoSEQ multiplex PCR; TCRdb keeps only in-frame clonotypes and omits some of them. This sample yields about 53,000 clones, of which 55% to 70% are seen a single time; under 0.35% belongs to the top ten. The CDR3 contains 13 residues. The V gene end was trimmed by 3 bases and the J gene end by 10 bases; junction bases not matched to a gene: 6. CDR1 and CDR2 from the germline V gene are SGHAT and FQNNGV. This clone has just a few counts. Its antigen is still unknown. General study points: Type 1 diabetes patients showed a moderate but significant shortening of TCRB CDR3s in all four CD4+ subsets.

The TCR comes from a woman aged 25 to 39 with type 1 diabetes. The V and J genes are TRBV11-2 and TRBJ2-1; TRBD2 agrees at 7 bases. Source material: stem cell memory CD4+ T cells from blood. The CDR3 reads CASSLGRDSEQFF. As DNA, the CDR3 is TGTGCCAGCAGCTTGGGGAGGGACTCCGAGCAGTTCTTC.